This T cell receptor beta chain came from a study of T cells in narcolepsy. This CDR3 contains 13 residues. The V end was cut by 3 bases, the J end by 3 bases, with 8 bases between. Germline V gene lookup returns CDR1 SGDLS and CDR2 YYNGEE. Using immunoSEQ multiplex PCR, the repertoire was profiled, and TCRdb retains in-frame clones only, with some absent. The table includes approximately 30,000 clones, about 80% detected once. This receptor was identified in a human donor with narcolepsy. The sequenced material came from CD45RA- memory CD4+ T cells from PBMCs. The chain has TRBV9 and TRBJ2-3; possibly TRBD1 or TRBD2 for D (5 bases each). The CDR3 DNA reads as TGTGCCAGCAGCGGGGGGTGGACAGATACGCAGTATTTT. This codes for CASSGGWTDTQYF.